Below, 9 T cell receptor beta chains from the same sample are listed, as sequenced in a study of CD8 T cells in ankylosing spondylitis. TCRdb reprocessed the 5' RACE reads with MiXCR, giving one entry per CDR3 protein. Altogether about 240,000 distinct CDR3 sequences are present, about 10% being singletons, with the ten largest covering about 6.8%. Sequencing input: blood, either unsorted or a sorted T cell fraction (not recorded which). These receptor sequences come from a male donor with ankylosing spondylitis or in good health (not recorded which).

This clonotype appeared many times. The V gene is TRBV5-1, the J gene TRBJ2-3, with D perhaps TRBD2 (5 bases). Germline-derived CDR1 and CDR2 are SGHRS and YFSETQ. The CDR3 extends over 15 amino acids. Trimming pared 4 bases from V and 2 bases from J, leaving 14 bases between. DNA for the CDR3: TGCGCCAGCAGCCCGGAGTGGGAGAACACAGATACGCAGTATTTT. Its translation: CASSPEWENTDTQYF.

This clonotype was counted many times. The chain recombines TRBV7-8 with TRBJ1-1; D is uncertain. Per the germline V gene, CDR1 is SGHVS and CDR2 is FQNEAQ. This CDR3 is 13 amino acids long. Trimming cost V 4 bases and J 5 bases, with 11 bases left between them. The CDR3 bases are TGTGCCAGCAGCTCGGGTAGGGCAACTGAAGCTTTCTTT. Protein: CASSSGRATEAFF.

This clonotype has at least ten counts. The chain recombines TRBV12-3 or TRBV12-4 with TRBJ2-1; D is ambiguous. The CDR3 spans 12 residues. Trimming took off 8 bases at V and 6 bases at J, with 11 bases between the two ends. For the CDR3, the DNA is TGTGCCAGCGCCTCGGATGGCAATGAGCAGTTCTTC. Residues: CASASDGNEQFF.

This clonotype was picked up many times. The chain carries TRBV10-2 and TRBJ2-1; maybe TRBD1 (5 bases). Germline assignment: CDR1 WSHSY and CDR2 SAAADI. The CDR3 extends over 16 amino acids. The V end lost 4 bases, the J end lost 1 base, and 14 bases lay between the germline ends. CDR3 coding DNA: TGCGCCAGCAGTGGGTGGGGCCAAGAGTCCTACAATGAGCAGTTCTTC. It encodes CASSGWGQESYNEQFF.

Ten or more counts support this clonotype. V and J are TRBV5-5 and TRBJ2-2, with D perhaps being TRBD1 or TRBD2 (6 bases each). CDR1 is SGHKS and CDR2 is YYEKEE in the germline V gene (reference sequence). The CDR3 loop spans 17 amino acids. Trimming took 6 bases from V and 1 from J, leaving 19 bases between them. CDR3 nucleotides: TGTGCCAGCAACCCCCTATACGGGGGCAAGAACACCGGGGAGCTGTTTTTT. It translates to CASNPLYGGKNTGELFF. Filled out from reference TRBV5-5 and TRBJ2-2, the complete variable domain reads DAGVTQSPTHLIKTRGQQVTLRCSPISGHKSVSWYQQVLGQGPQFIFQYYEKEERGRGNFPDRFSARQFPNYSSELNVNALLLGDSALYLCASNPLYGGKNTGELFFGEGSRLTVL.

Ten or more counts support this clonotype. The V gene is TRBV7-6, the J gene TRBJ2-2, with 9 bases that match TRBD1. The CDR3 is 21 amino acids. The trim removed 4 bases at V and 0 bases at J, leaving 18 bases unmatched. The germline V gene encodes CDR1 SGHVS and CDR2 FNYEAQ. The CDR3 is CASSSYLSDRGEDPNTGELFF. As DNA, the CDR3 is TGTGCCAGCAGCTCTTACCTCTCGGACAGGGGAGAAGATCCGAACACCGGGGAGCTGTTTTTT.

The chain links TRBV3-1 to TRBJ2-1, with a weak D call TRBD2 (6 bases). V shed 2 bases and J shed 4 bases, with 12 bases lying between them. CDR1 and CDR2 from the germline V gene are LGHDT and YNNKEL (reference sequence). CDR3 length: 15 amino acids. CDR3 nucleotides: TGTGCCAGCAGCCAAAGGCGGGACCCGTACAATGAGCAGTTCTTC. As protein: CASSQRRDPYNEQFF.

This clonotype has a handful of counts. V is TRBV20-1 and J is TRBJ2-7, with a tentative D call TRBD2 (5 bases). V gave up 6 bases and J gave up 5 bases, with 17 bases separating them. In germline, CDR1 is DFQATT, CDR2 SNEGSKA (reference sequence). CDR3 length: 13 residues. The CDR3 reads CSARAPFRNEQYF. The CDR3 DNA reads TGCAGTGCGCGGGCACCTTTCAGAAACGAGCAGTACTTC.

Notes on this clonotype: This clone may be a read error of a much larger clone one base away. The chain is built from TRBV12-3 or TRBV12-4 and TRBJ1-2; TRBD1 agrees at 7 bases. With V trimmed by 7 bases and J by 8 bases, 10 bases remained unmatched. The CDR3 length is 13 residues. For the CDR3, the DNA is TGTGCCAGCACTCAGTGGGGGACAGAAGGCTACACCTTC. Its protein product is CASTQWGTEGYTF.